The 10 T cell receptor beta chains below come from one sample, sequenced in a study of tumor-infiltrating lymphocytes in primary liver carcinoma. Bulk tissue was left unsorted, and RNA and DNA were co-extracted from approximately 20-30 mg of it. The researchers produced TCR beta cDNA from 450 to 600 ng total RNA with a constant-region primer. Three nested multiplex PCR rounds of slightly modified ARM-PCR generated TCR beta libraries. Researchers ran the first two PCR rounds for 10 cycles each with TRBV1-TRBV30 forward primers and a C-beta reverse primer. TCRdb ran MiXCR on the multiplex PCR reads and lists one entry per CDR3 protein. In the table there are roughly 32,000 distinct CDR3 sequences, less than 80% of which are singletons. The sequencing sample was made of liver tumor tissue from sampling region 5. The subset was: tumor region T5, tumor centre. The receptors here all came from a man aged 35-49 years with primary liver carcinoma and hepatitis B virus infection.

This chain links TRBV15 with TRBJ2-7, with D perhaps TRBD2 (6 bases). The CDR3 length is 18 residues. Germline V lookup: CDR1 LNHNV, CDR2 YYDKDF (reference sequence). Trimming removed 1 base at V and 5 bases at J, with 24 bases between. DNA of the CDR3: TGTGCCACCAGCAGAGCACCGCTAGTGGGAGGACCCGAAGACGAGCAGTACTTC. It specifies CATSRAPLVGGPEDEQYF. The complete variable domain, with remaining parts taken from reference TRBV15 and TRBJ2-7, reads DAMVIQNPRYQVTQFGKPVTLSCSQTLNHNVMYWYQQKSSQAPKLLFHYYDKDFNNEADTPDNFQSRRPNTSFCFLDIRSPGLGDTAMYLCATSRAPLVGGPEDEQYFGPGTRLTVT.

With regard to this clonotype: At one of its ends the junction is not consistent with the germline gene, which may arise from a read error. V and J are TRBV19 and TRBJ2-3; 9 nucleotides line up with TRBD1. The CDR3 extends over 15 amino acids. Germline-derived CDR1 and CDR2 are LNHDA and SQIVND (reference sequence). CDR3 protein: CASSVVGTGRDMQYF. CDR3 nucleotides: TGTGCCAGTAGTGTGGTCGGGACAGGGAGAGATATGCAGTATTTT.

This clonotype has a handful of counts. One end of the junction does not line up with germline, which may come from a read error. V usage is TRBV11-3 and J usage is TRBJ2-1; D gene ambiguous. The CDR3 has 12 residues. Per germline, CDR1 SGHNT and CDR2 YENEEA. The CDR3 here is CANSLNANEQFF. The DNA of the CDR3 is TGTGCCAACAGCTTAAATGCCAATGAGCAGTTTTTC.

This clonotype was picked up a small number of times. One end of the junction fails to match germline, which may point to a read error. This chain connects TRBV6-5 to TRBJ2-5; 8 bases are a match to TRBD1. The CDR3 is made up of 15 amino acids. Germline CDR1 reads MNHEY; CDR2 reads SVGAGI. CDR3 sequence: CTSRRDRTRQETQYF. In DNA form, the CDR3 reads TGTACCAGCAGGCGGGACAGGACGAGGCAAGAGACCCAGTACTTC.

The chain has TRBV5-6 and TRBJ2-1; TRBD2 aligns across 10 bases. The CDR3 loop spans 15 amino acids. The V gene's germline CDR1 is SGHDT and CDR2 YYEEEE. V lost 6 bases and J lost 8; bases outside the gene matches: 11. CDR3 amino acids: CASIWGTSEYDEQFF. CDR3 nucleotide sequence: TGTGCCAGCATCTGGGGGACTAGCGAGTACGATGAGCAGTTCTTC.

The gene calls are TRBV11-2 and TRBJ2-1; D ambiguous. The V and J ends lost 5 bases and 9 bases respectively, with 14 bases between them. CDR1 SGHAT and CDR2 FQNNGV come from the germline V gene. The CDR3 totals 13 residues. This CDR3 reads CASSPNYGSEQFF. CDR3 nucleotides: TGTGCCAGCAGCCCCAACTATGGCAGTGAGCAGTTCTTC.

A remark on this clonotype: The junction departs from the called germline gene at one end, perhaps through a read error. The chain employs TRBV12-3 or TRBV12-4 and TRBJ2-4, with D possibly being TRBD1 (5 bases). The CDR3 consists of 18 residues. The CDR3 DNA follows: TGTGTCAGCAGTTTAAGGGGTGGGGCGGACATATCCAAAAACATTCAGTACTTC. Translation: CVSSLRGGADISKNIQYF.

As concerns this clonotype: The junction departs from the called germline gene at one end, perhaps through a read error. The genes are TRBV29-1 and TRBJ2-1, with D possibly matching TRBD2 (6 bases). CDR3 length: 16 residues. Per the germline V gene, CDR1 is SQVTM and CDR2 is ANQGSEA. CDR3: CSVECGASSERTEQFF. CDR3 DNA sequence: TGTAGCGTTGAATGTGGGGCGTCTAGCGAGAGGACTGAGCAGTTCTTC.

This clonotype was seen ten or more times. The V gene is TRBV28, the J gene TRBJ2-1; TRBD2 matches 10 bases. With 7 bases clipped from V and 8 bases from J, the junction kept 8 bases outside the gene matches. Germline loops: CDR1 MDHEN, CDR2 SYDVKM. The CDR3 contains 14 residues. CDR3 in amino acids: CASTLASGSYEQFF. CDR3 bases: TGTGCCAGCACCCTGGCTAGCGGGAGTTATGAGCAGTTCTTC.

Of note for this clonotype: The conserved final phenylalanine or tryptophan is absent from the CDR3, which likely points to a read error. This chain connects TRBV6-2 or TRBV6-3 to TRBJ2-5; the match to TRBD2 covers 12 bases. The V segment lost 4 bases and the J segment 6 bases; nucleotides outside the gene matches: 9. CDR1 is MNHEY, CDR2 SVGEGT, per germline. This CDR3 region has 16 residues. CDR3 region: CASSSTSGRLGKTQYV. CDR3 DNA: TGTGCCAGCAGTTCAACTAGCGGGAGGTTGGGAAAGACCCAGTACGTC.